This T cell receptor (beta chain) was found in a study of molecular identifiers for immune sequencing clone quantification (dated by TCRdb to 2016 to 2018). Regarding the research as a whole: For a replicate experiment, RNA from approximately 20,000 or 100,000 naive CD8 T cells was divided into five aliquots, of which four were sequenced. The study was a methods study using CD8 T cells to benchmark molecular-identifier clustering-based TCR repertoire sequencing (MIDCIRS) and TCR RNA copy counting. Study-wide conclusions, independent of this receptor: The naive libraries included spiked-in Jurkat TCR RNA (roughly 11 copies' worth), and this RNA is not part of the donor repertoire. Clones above 20 RNA copies held over 99% of molecules in CMV-specific effector cells but under 1% in naive cells. Modeling indicated approximately 3.2 TCR RNA copies recovered per cell, compared with about 10 by digital PCR, which implies a capture efficiency of around 29%. Highly expanded clone sizes could be underestimated because identical TCR molecules may share a barcode. Spiked-in Jurkat TCR RNA equal to a single cell's worth was reported to be detectable even within 1,100,000 naive CD8 T cells. When barcode sub-clustering was not used, chimeric consensus sequences inflated TCR diversity, with chimeras reaching as high as 47%.

V is shortened by 4 bases, J by 6 bases, and the region joining them spans 9 bases. The CDR3 sequence holds 12 residues, the cysteine and phenylalanine included. The entry retains the CDR3 DNA only, 36 bases that are in frame from base 1. For CDR1 and CDR2, the germline V gene lists MNHEY and SVGEGT. Naive CD8 T cell libraries were made from approximately 20,000 to 1,000,000 sorted cells using 10%, 30% or 50% of purified RNA. On a BD FACSAria II, naive CD8 T cells were FACS-sorted as CD8+CD4-CCR7+CD45RA+ and collected into RLT Plus buffer. Detection sensitivity was tested by spiking Jurkat RNA equal to about eleven TCR copies' worth into samples containing roughly 17,000-1,000,000 naive CD8 T cells. Enrichment of CD8 T cells was performed with RosetteSep CD8+ T Cell Enrichment Cocktail and Ficoll-Paque, after which ACK red cell lysis was carried out. Ten or more counts support this clonotype. It has no known antigen specificity. No much larger clone exists at a distance of one base, and base qualities are not known.

Libraries were constructed by PCR. Reads for this sample came from a NextSeq 500. Bulk TCR libraries were made following a previously described method, with the TCR primers given in Table S5. The Qiagen AllPrep DNA/RNA kit was used to purify total RNA. Before analysis, reads from multiple sequencing runs of one library were combined. Under the source paper's analysis protocol: Reads were retained only if an exact TCR constant sequence was present, and the retained reads were trimmed to 150 nt and grouped according to their 12-nt molecular barcodes. Within each barcode group, reads were sub-clustered at a 15% Levenshtein threshold, and quality-weighted consensus sequences were built per RNA molecule. Non-functional sequences were filtered out, along with any lower-count sequence sitting one edit away from another sequence. Based on a fit of two negative binomial distributions, barcode sub-clusters having less than 20% of the maximum read count were discarded. TCRdb reran the public reads through fastp at Q25 and MiXCR, keeping productive beta chains. Each record represents a unique CDR3 protein, reported with the most common genes and DNA among its rows. TCRdb, rather than the study authors, made the V and J calls. Counted in this sample were hundreds of thousands of distinct CDR3 sequences; 25% of them appeared once. The top ten clones comprise about 0.78% of the sample.

This TCR was recovered from a human donor in good health. Some libraries in this study had Jurkat cell RNA spiked in. The source material was naive CD8+ T cells from blood, with Jurkat cell RNA spiked in. The cell subset or site label, read with the paper, signifies: FACS-sorted CD8+CD4-CCR7+CD45RA+ naive T cells. In this chain, TRBV6-2 or TRBV6-3 is recombined with TRBJ1-1, and possibly TRBD1, on 5 matching bases. The DNA is as follows: TGTGCCAGCAGTTGGGACGAATCTGAAGCTTTCTTT. Its amino acids are CASSWDESEAFF.